This TCR beta chain was identified in a study of blood T cells in healthy people across ages. About the research overall: When template switching was applied, about one barcoded beta molecule was captured per two T cells. Study results and limitations: Donors of long life had a larger count of naive CD4+ cells and greater diversity than aged donors. Donor CMV status, an unknown factor, possibly confounded changes in expanded clonotypes.

Turning to this clonotype: The antigen is not known.

The second PCR ran roughly 6 to 11 cycles with a sample-barcoded 5' primer and J-beta primers. From each sample, at least 2.5 million paired-end reads containing CDR3 were obtained. One entry per CDR3 protein, called by TCRdb with MiXCR from the 5' RACE reads. Among about 580,000 distinct CDR3 sequences listed, around half were seen once. This receptor was obtained from a man at least 80 years old in good health. The sample taken for sequencing was blood.

The CDR3 sequence is CSAGGDEQFF. The CDR3 bases are TGCAGCGCTGGGGGAGATGAGCAGTTCTTC. This sequence joins TRBV29-1 and TRBJ2-1; TRBD1 or TRBD2 may be the D gene (5 bases each). V was trimmed by 7 bases and J by 8 bases, leaving 9 bases between them. Germline V CDR1 and CDR2: SQVTM, ANQGSEA. This CDR3 comprises 10 residues.